The entry below gives a single T cell receptor (beta chain) sequence along with its context. Its antigen target is currently unknown. Base qualities are missing; no much larger clone stands one base away. This record comes from a study of cytomegalovirus exposure and HLA in healthy donors (TCRdb year 2017). Turning to the overall study: According to a later analysis, one platform produced both the 110 or so validation repertoires and the approximately 660 repertoires of the first cohort. The study aimed to test whether cataloging public T cell receptors could reveal signatures of past pathogen exposure. In addition to the first cohort of roughly 700 subjects, a separate validation cohort of over 90 different subjects was used. The study combined high-throughput TCR immunosequencing, statistical association of individual TCRs with disease status, and machine learning to predict cytomegalovirus infection status. The full study reports these points: According to the authors, the approach could potentially be generalized to other disease states and immunological phenotypes. Most TCR sequences were seen in very few donors, while some public TCRs were found in many individuals. A few of the identified cytomegalovirus-associated TCR beta chains were confirmed in vitro to be specific for cytomegalovirus antigens. Cytomegalovirus status was reported to be diagnosed by the classifier with high specificity and sensitivity in both the original and validation cohorts. A total of 164 TCR beta chains were listed by the study as associated with cytomegalovirus. Of the cluster scores, roughly 93% were above 0 in a later analysis, which found that TCRs clustered in the first cohort also tended to co-occur in the 95 to 150 validation repertoires. A later analysis had no HLA typing for the validation cohort, so co-occurrence there was scored across all 120 or so repertoires.

Separate from the roughly 630-subject first cohort, the validation cohort of about 120 subjects was the group to which the donors belonged. The germline ends are 19 bases apart after V is trimmed by 3 bases and J by 7 bases. From cysteine to phenylalanine, the CDR3 is 16 amino acids long. Solely the CDR3 DNA is kept, with 48 bases framed from the first base. The germline V gene (reference sequence) supplies CDR1 WNHNN and CDR2 SYGVQD. Library construction relied on the immunoSEQ multiplex PCR assay. As for the original processing: A statistical classification framework was built to diagnose cytomegalovirus status from the catalog of TCR beta chain sequences. This is the immuneACCESS table as TCRdb keeps it, with only in-frame sequences that have V and J called. A part of the clones is gone; compared with another copy, unresolved V genes explain less than half, and the rest is unexplained. V, J and clone size reflect that table, while D and trimming were determined from the DNA. This sample comprises about 160,000 clones, around nine tenths of them detected only once. The ten largest make up 4% to 5% of the sample.

Sample: PBMCs. The chain couples TRBV10-1 to TRBJ1-5, with TRBD1 perhaps the D gene, on 6 matching bases. This receptor was obtained from a man between 18 and 35 years old in good health and CMV-seropositive. The CDR3 in this case is CASSDPKGQRGQPQHF. Here is the DNA: TGCGCCAGCAGTGACCCGAAGGGACAAAGGGGGCAGCCCCAGCATTTT.